A selection of T cell receptor beta chains follows, all from one sample in a study of blood T cell repertoires in COVID-19. Profiled with immunoSEQ multiplex PCR; TCRdb holds only in-frame clones, not every one. The data contain fewer than 650,000 clones, roughly nine tenths of them seen just once; the ten biggest clones take up less than 9%. The sample consisted of peripheral blood. The source of these receptors is a woman in her fifties or sixties with COVID-19, enrolled during active disease. The CDR3 runs from the conserved cysteine through the conserved F or W. Fields, in order: J gene, V gene, CDR3 protein.

TRBJ2-7,TRBV5-4,CASSRMGGAEQYF
TRBJ1-2,TRBV5-1,CASSLNSYGYTF
TRBJ1-1,TRBV19,CAPQGDSGAPPPEAFF
TRBJ1-5,TRBV19,CASKEEGGSNQPQHF
TRBJ1-5,TRBV23-1,CASSQSKRLDRINSNQPQHF
TRBJ1-5,TRBV18,CASSWGGNQPQHF
TRBJ1-2,TRBV24-1,CATSDFGEARGYTF
TRBJ1-4,TRBV5-1,CASSLTGKATNEKLFF
TRBJ2-5,TRBV3-1/TRBV3-2,CASSQSVRGETQYF
TRBJ2-1,TRBV11-2,CASSLAGQSSYNEQFF
TRBJ1-1,TRBV6-5,CASSQPGGAETAFF
TRBJ1-1,TRBV19,CAIRQGPNTEAFF
TRBJ2-1,TRBV29-1,CSVAPEVYNEQFF
TRBJ2-7,TRBV27,CASSLGTGGHEQYF
TRBJ2-2,TRBV29-1,CSVSRGNLDTGELFF
TRBJ2-1,TRBV24-1,CATSDPSKASGGKLNEQFF
TRBJ1-5,TRBV7-9,CASSHTGANQPQHF
TRBJ1-2,TRBV2,CASCFGPGDGYTF
TRBJ1-4,TRBV5-1,CASSPGTGGPANEKLFF
TRBJ1-2,TRBV28,CASSFGQVYGYTF
TRBJ2-3,TRBV7-9,CASSLWLAGGTDTQYF
TRBJ1-1,TRBV10-2,CASSDLLGGAEEYTEAFF
TRBJ1-6,TRBV28,CASSLAPPIGGIESPLHF
TRBJ2-7,TRBV4-1,CASSQAGGAQDF
TRBJ1-6,TRBV2,CASEEERHGTSPLHF
TRBJ2-3,TRBV5-1,CASSLRISGGDTQYF
TRBJ2-7,TRBV3-1/TRBV3-2,CASSQVPLGGGGAYEQYF
TRBJ2-7,TRBV3-1/TRBV3-2,CASSQGHSYEQYF
TRBJ1-2,TRBV29-1,CSVAVDRGPGYGYTF